This T cell receptor beta chain was sequenced for a study of human T cells and chemical hapten exposure. Findings and limits, study-wide: Patch test score rose with PT1 expanded TCRs, significant at 8, 16, 32, not 4. The presence of alopecia in the donors means their immune response may differ from healthy people's.

Time point reported: patch test 1, 2 weeks after DPC sensitization. The treatment was: therapeutic diphenylcyclopropenone sensitization with weekly scalp DPC. V trimming: 1 base; J trimming: 3 bases; junction bases outside the gene matches: 10. This CDR3 is 18 amino acids long. CDR1 and CDR2 from the germline V gene are MGHRA and YSYEKL. Study processing details: There were a median of around 96,000 TCRs per sample, with a range from roughly 20,000 to 700,000. TCRdb re-derived calls from the RACE reads in MiXCR, one entry per CDR3 protein. TCRdb, rather than the study authors, made the V and J calls. Here the sample spans 150,000 or so distinct CDR3 sequences, 13% to 15% being singletons. This clonotype was counted only a few times. Its cognate antigen is unknown.

The V and J genes are TRBV4-1 and TRBJ1-4, with 8 bases lining up with TRBD1. The material was whole blood, obtained in connection with sensitization to the hapten diphenylcyclopropenone (DPC). This clonotype was sampled from a young woman with alopecia areata. Some clones in this sample may be carry-over from other donors' samples. The CDR3 here is CASSQAVGRGLSNEKLFF. The CDR3 DNA is TGCGCCAGCAGCCAAGCTGTGGGCAGGGGGCTATCTAATGAAAAACTGTTTTTT.